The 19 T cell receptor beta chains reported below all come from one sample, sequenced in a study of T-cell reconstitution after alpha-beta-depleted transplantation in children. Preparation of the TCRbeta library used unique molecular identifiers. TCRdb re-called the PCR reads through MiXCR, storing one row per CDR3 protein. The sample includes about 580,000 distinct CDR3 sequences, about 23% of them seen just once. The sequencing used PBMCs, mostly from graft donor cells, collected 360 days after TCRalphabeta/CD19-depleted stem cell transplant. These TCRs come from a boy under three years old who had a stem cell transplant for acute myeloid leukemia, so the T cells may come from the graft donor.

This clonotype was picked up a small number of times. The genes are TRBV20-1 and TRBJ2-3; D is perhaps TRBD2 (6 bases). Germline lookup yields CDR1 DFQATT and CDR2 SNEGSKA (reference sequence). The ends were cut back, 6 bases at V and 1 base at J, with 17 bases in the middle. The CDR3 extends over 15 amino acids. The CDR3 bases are TGCAGTGCGCCCCCGACCTGGGGGGGCACAGATACGCAGTATTTT. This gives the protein CSAPPTWGGTDTQYF.

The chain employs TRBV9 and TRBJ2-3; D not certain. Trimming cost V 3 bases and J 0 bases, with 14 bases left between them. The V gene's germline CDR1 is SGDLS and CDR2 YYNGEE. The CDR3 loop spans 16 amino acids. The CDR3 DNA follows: TGTGCCAGCAGCGGGCTCGGACCGGCAAGCACAGATACGCAGTATTTT. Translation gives CASSGLGPASTDTQYF.

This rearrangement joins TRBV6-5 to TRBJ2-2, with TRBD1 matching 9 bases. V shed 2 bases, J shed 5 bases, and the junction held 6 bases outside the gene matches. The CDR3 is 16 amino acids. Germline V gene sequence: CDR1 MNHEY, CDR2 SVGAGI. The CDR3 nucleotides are TGTGCCAGCAGTTACACCGGGACAGGGAAGACCGGGGAGCTGTTTTTT. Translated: CASSYTGTGKTGELFF.

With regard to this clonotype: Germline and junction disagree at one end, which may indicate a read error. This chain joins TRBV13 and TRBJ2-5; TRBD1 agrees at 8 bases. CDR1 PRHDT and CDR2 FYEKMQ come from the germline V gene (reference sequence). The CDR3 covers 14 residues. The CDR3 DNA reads TGTGTCAGCAGCTCTACAGGGGGTCAAGAGACCCAGTACTTC. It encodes CVSSSTGGQETQYF.

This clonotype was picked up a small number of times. CDR3 in DNA: TGCAGTGCCCCGGGTAGACACAATGAGCAGTTCTTC. Translating it yields CSAPGRHNEQFF. The chain is built from TRBV20-1 and TRBJ2-1; no firm D call. Trimming left V 6 bases short and J 5 bases short, with 11 bases between. In germline, CDR1 is DFQATT, CDR2 SNEGSKA (reference sequence). CDR3 length: 12 amino acids.

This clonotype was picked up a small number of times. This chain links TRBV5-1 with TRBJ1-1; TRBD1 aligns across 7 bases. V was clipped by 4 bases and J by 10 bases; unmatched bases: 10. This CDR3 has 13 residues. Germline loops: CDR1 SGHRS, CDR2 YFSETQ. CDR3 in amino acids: CASSGMTGFGAFF. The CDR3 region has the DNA TGCGCCAGCAGCGGAATGACAGGGTTTGGAGCTTTCTTT.

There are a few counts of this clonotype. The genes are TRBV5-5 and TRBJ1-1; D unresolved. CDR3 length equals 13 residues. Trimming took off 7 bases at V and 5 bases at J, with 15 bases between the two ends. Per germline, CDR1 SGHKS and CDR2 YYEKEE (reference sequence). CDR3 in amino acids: CASSLTAGTEAFF. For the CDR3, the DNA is TGTGCCAGCTCCCTGACGGCGGGGACTGAAGCTTTCTTT. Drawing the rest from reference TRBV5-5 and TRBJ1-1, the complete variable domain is DAGVTQSPTHLIKTRGQQVTLRCSPISGHKSVSWYQQVLGQGPQFIFQYYEKEERGRGNFPDRFSARQFPNYSSELNVNALLLGDSALYLCASSLTAGTEAFFGQGTRLTVV.

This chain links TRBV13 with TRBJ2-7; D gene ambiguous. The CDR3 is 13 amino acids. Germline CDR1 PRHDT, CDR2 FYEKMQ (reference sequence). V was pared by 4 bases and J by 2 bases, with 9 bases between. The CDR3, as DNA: TGTGCCAGCAGCTCTGTTATCACCTACGAGCAGTACTTC. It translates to CASSSVITYEQYF.

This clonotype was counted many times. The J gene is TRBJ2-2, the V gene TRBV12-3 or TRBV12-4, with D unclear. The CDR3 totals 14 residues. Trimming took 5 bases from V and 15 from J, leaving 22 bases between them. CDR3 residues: CASSPGRQYIKVFF. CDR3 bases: TGTGCCAGCAGTCCCGGTCGGCAGTACATTAAGGTGTTTTTT.

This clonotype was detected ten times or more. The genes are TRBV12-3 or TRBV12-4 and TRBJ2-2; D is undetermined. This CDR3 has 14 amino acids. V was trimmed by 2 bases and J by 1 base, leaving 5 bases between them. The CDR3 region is CASSLRQNTGELFF. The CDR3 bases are TGTGCCAGCAGTTTACGGCAGAACACCGGGGAGCTGTTTTTT.

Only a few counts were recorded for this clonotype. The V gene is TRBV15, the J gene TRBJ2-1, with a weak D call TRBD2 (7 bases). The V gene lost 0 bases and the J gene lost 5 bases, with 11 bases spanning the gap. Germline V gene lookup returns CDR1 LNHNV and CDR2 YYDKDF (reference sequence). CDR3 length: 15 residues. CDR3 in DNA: TGTGCCACCAGCAGAGATTCGGGGGGCCACAATGAGCAGTTCTTC. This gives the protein CATSRDSGGHNEQFF. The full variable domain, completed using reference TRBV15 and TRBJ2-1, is DAMVIQNPRYQVTQFGKPVTLSCSQTLNHNVMYWYQQKSSQAPKLLFHYYDKDFNNEADTPDNFQSRRPNTSFCFLDIRSPGLGDTAMYLCATSRDSGGHNEQFFGPGTRLTVL.

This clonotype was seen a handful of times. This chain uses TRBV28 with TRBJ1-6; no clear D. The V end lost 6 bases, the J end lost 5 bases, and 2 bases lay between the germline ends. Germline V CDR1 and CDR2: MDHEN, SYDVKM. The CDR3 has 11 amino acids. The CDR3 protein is CASRHNSPLHF. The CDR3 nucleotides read TGTGCCAGCAGACATAATTCACCCCTCCACTTT.

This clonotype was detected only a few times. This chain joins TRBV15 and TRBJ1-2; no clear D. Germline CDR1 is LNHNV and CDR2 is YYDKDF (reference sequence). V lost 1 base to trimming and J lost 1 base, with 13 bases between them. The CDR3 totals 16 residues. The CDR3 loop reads CATSRVVQALNYGYTF. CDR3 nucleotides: TGTGCCACCAGCAGAGTTGTTCAGGCTCTTAACTATGGCTACACCTTC.

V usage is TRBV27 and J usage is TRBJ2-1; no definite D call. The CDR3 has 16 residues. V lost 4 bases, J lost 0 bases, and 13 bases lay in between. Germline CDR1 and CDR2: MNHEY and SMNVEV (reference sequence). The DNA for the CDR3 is TGTGCCAGCAGTTCCGTGGGTCCTAGCTCCTACAATGAGCAGTTCTTC. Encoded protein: CASSSVGPSSYNEQFF.

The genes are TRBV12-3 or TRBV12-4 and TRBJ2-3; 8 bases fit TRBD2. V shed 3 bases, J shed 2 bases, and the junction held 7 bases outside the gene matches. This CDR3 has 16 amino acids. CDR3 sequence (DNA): TGTGCCAGCAGTTTTCCCGACGGGGGGGCCACAGATACGCAGTATTTT. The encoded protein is CASSFPDGGATDTQYF.

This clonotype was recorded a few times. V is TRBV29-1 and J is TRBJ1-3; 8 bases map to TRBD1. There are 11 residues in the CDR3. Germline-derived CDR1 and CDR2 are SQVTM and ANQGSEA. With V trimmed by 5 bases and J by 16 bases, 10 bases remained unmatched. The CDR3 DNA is TGCAGCGTTCCCGGGGACAGGCAGAATTATTTT. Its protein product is CSVPGDRQNYF.

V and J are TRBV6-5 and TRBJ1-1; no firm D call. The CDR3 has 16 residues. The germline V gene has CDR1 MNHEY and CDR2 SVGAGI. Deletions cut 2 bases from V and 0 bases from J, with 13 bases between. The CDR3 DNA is TGTGCCAGCAGTTACCTCGAGGGTTACATGAACACTGAAGCTTTCTTT. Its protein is CASSYLEGYMNTEAFF.

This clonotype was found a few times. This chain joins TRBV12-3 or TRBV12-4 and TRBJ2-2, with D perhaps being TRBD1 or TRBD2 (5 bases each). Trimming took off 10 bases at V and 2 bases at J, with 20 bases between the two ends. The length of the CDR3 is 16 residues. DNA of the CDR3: TGTGCCACCGGGGCACTAGTGGACCTAAACACCGGGGAGCTGTTTTTT. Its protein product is CATGALVDLNTGELFF.

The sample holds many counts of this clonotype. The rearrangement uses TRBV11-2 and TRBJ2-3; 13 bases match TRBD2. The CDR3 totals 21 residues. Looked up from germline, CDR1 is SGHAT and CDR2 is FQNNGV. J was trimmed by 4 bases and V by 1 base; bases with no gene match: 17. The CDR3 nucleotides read TGTGCCAGCAGCTTAGGACTTACTAGCGGGGGGGCCCTAGAAGTTCCAGATACGCAGTATTTT. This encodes CASSLGLTSGGALEVPDTQYF.